The clone carrying this T cell receptor (beta chain) was seen only once. Its antigen is not identified. This CDR3 is built from 17 residues. V lost 4 bases to trimming and J lost 3 bases; unmatched junction nucleotides: 10. Germline V gene data show CDR1 as MGHRA and CDR2 as YSYEKL. This entry comes from a study of blood T cells in healthy people across ages. Roughly 9.5 milliliters of peripheral blood were drawn from each donor into EDTA-treated tubes. Study conclusions and caveats: The long-lived group displayed more naive CD4+ cells, plus higher diversity, than the aged donors did. Without sorted subsets, naive and antigen-experienced compartments could not be conclusively compared. Naive T cell percentage showed a strong correlation with the diversity of TCR beta.

A second PCR of roughly 6 to 12 cycles used a sample-barcoded 5' primer and a J-beta primer mix. TCRdb used MiXCR to reprocess the 5' RACE reads, holding one entry per CDR3 protein. The sample lists some 1.4 million distinct CDR3 sequences, approximately 40% occurring once. The TCR originated in a woman in her late teens or twenties in good health. J is TRBJ2-3 and V is TRBV4-1, with TRBD2 matching 10 bases. Sequenced: blood. CDR3 nucleotide sequence: TGCGCCAGCAGCCTTATTCTAGCGGGAGTAGTGACAGATACGCAGTATTTT. It specifies CASSLILAGVVTDTQYF.